The 8 T cell receptor beta chains in this list originate from one sample, sequenced in a study of blood T cell repertoires in COVID-19. Some clones are missing from TCRdb's copy, which holds only in-frame ones; the method was immunoSEQ multiplex PCR. The table records 50,000 to 55,000 clones, almost 85% of them present only once. The sequenced sample was peripheral blood. Every receptor here comes from a human donor in a cohort sampled during active COVID-19.

This chain links TRBV11-1 with TRBJ1-2, with TRBD1 as a possible D gene (5 bases). With 2 bases removed from V and 3 bases from J, the gap between germline ends came to 10 bases. The CDR3 has 14 amino acids. Germline CDR1 reads SGHAT; CDR2 reads FQDESV (reference sequence). The CDR3 sequence: CASSLPGGDYGYTF. DNA for the CDR3: TGTGCCAGCAGCTTACCTGGGGGGGACTATGGCTACACCTTC.

The chain couples TRBV5-1 to TRBJ2-3, with TRBD2 identical over 14 bases. Germline V CDR1 and CDR2: SGHRS, YFSETQ. There are 16 residues in the CDR3. Trimming at V came to 3 bases and at J to 5 bases, leaving 5 bases not matched to a gene. CDR3 residues: CASSWTSGGRGDTQYF. CDR3 DNA: TGCGCCAGCAGCTGGACTAGCGGGGGGCGGGGAGATACGCAGTATTTT.

Here the CDR3 DNA reads TGTGCCAGCAGTTTGAGGTGGGGGGGAGATACGCAGTATTTT. Protein product: CASSLRWGGDTQYF. The V call is TRBV27, the J call TRBJ2-3; 7 bases align to TRBD2. The CDR3 has 14 amino acids. Trimming at V came to 3 bases and at J to 5 bases, leaving 5 bases not matched to a gene. CDR1 and CDR2 from the germline V gene are MNHEY and SMNVEV (reference sequence).

V is TRBV7-6 and J is TRBJ1-1, with 7 bases that match TRBD1. This CDR3 spans 15 amino acids. After removal of 5 bases from V and 0 bases from J, the junction contained 6 bases not matched to a gene. In germline, CDR1 is SGHVS, CDR2 FNYEAQ. The CDR3 reads CASSPGQTLNTEAFF. As DNA, the CDR3 is TGTGCCAGCAGCCCGGGACAGACCTTGAACACTGAAGCTTTCTTT.

The rearrangement links TRBV7-8 to TRBJ1-6, with a weak D call TRBD1 (6 bases). The V and J ends lost 2 bases and 7 bases respectively, with 12 bases between them. The CDR3 contains 15 residues. Per the germline V gene, CDR1 is SGHVS and CDR2 is FQNEAQ. CDR3 loop: CASSLSGVQNSPLHF. The CDR3 bases are TGTGCCAGCAGCTTATCAGGGGTCCAGAATTCACCCCTCCACTTT.

The chain couples TRBV15 to TRBJ1-1; tentatively, D is TRBD1 (6 bases). Germline assignment: CDR1 LNHNV and CDR2 YYDKDF (reference sequence). This CDR3 has 14 amino acids. Trimming stripped 3 bases from V and 3 bases from J, with 11 bases between. This CDR3 is CATSSVQGHTEAFF. The CDR3 DNA reads as TGTGCCACCAGCAGTGTACAGGGTCACACTGAAGCTTTCTTT.

The chain combines TRBV3-1 (or the pseudogene TRBV3-2) with TRBJ2-1; D possibly corresponds to TRBD2 (6 bases). Deletions cut 7 bases from V and 8 bases from J, with 18 bases between. This CDR3 has 14 amino acids. From germline, CDR1 is LGHDT and CDR2 YNNKEL (reference sequence). The CDR3 spells CASTHSEAGDEQFF. In DNA form, the CDR3 reads TGTGCCAGCACCCACTCCGAAGCGGGCGATGAGCAGTTCTTC.

This chain links TRBV28 with TRBJ2-1; 11 bases agree with TRBD2. CDR1 and CDR2 from the germline V gene are MDHEN and SYDVKM. After removal of 5 bases from V and 8 bases from J, the junction contained 8 bases not matched to a gene. The CDR3 consists of 15 residues. The CDR3 sequence is CASSPKLAGVYEQFF. Written as DNA, the CDR3 is TGTGCCAGCAGTCCCAAACTAGCGGGAGTCTATGAGCAGTTCTTC.